This record covers a single T cell receptor beta chain. Its antigen is unknown. The CDR3 has 15 amino acids. Germline V gives CDR1 SGHTA, CDR2 FQGNSA. The V end was cut by 5 bases, the J end by 2 bases, with 16 bases between. This specimen comes from a study of shared clonotypes between healthy human individuals. Overall study findings and caveats: The study drew on few donors, limiting represented genetic and exposure-history diversity. Clonotype sharing among donors was expected to depend on sequencing depth.

The run depth of the assay was deep. Each subset's genomic DNA was shared equally among a number of immunoSEQ plates. Here immunoSEQ multiplex PCR was the method, and the copy in TCRdb shows in-frame clones only, minus some. The table has about half a million clones, roughly 85% seen once. What was sequenced was PBMCs. This TCR was sampled from a woman between 35 and 50 years old in good health. Some clones in this sample may be carry-over from other donors' samples. The gene calls are TRBV7-2 and TRBJ2-7; TRBD2 might be the D (5 bases). The CDR3: CASSRSVGDPYEQYF. The CDR3 region has the DNA TGTGCCAGCAGCCGATCCGTGGGAGATCCCTACGAGCAGTACTTC.